The 25 T cell receptor beta chains below were found in one sample sequenced in a study of T-cell reconstitution after alpha-beta-depleted transplantation in children. A library of TCRbeta sequences, prepared with unique molecular identifiers, was generated. One entry per CDR3 protein results from TCRdb running MiXCR on the PCR reads. The data show about 460,000 distinct CDR3 sequences, approximately 10% seen once. Specimen: PBMCs, mostly from graft donor cells, collected 180 days after TCRalphabeta/CD19-depleted stem cell transplant. The receptors were gathered from a female patient between 2 and 15 years old who had a stem cell transplant for aplastic anemia, so the T cells may come from the graft donor.

This clonotype turned up a few times. V and J are TRBV28 and TRBJ2-6; D may be TRBD1 or TRBD2 (5 bases each). The CDR3 is made up of 15 amino acids. From germline, CDR1 is MDHEN and CDR2 SYDVKM. CDR3 protein: CATVGTLSGANVLTF. The CDR3 region has the DNA TGTGCAACGGTAGGGACCCTCTCTGGGGCCAACGTCCTGACTTTC. Full variable domain (outside the CDR3, taken from reference TRBV28 and TRBJ2-6): DVKVTQSSRYLVKRTGEKVFLECVQDMDHENMFWYRQDPGLGLRLIYFSYDVKMKEKGDIPEGYSVSREKKERFSLILESASTNQTSMYLCATVGTLSGANVLTFGAGSRLTVL.

The J gene is TRBJ1-3, the V gene TRBV9; TRBD1 aligns across 11 bases. Germline CDR1 reads SGDLS; CDR2 reads YYNGEE. The CDR3 totals 19 residues. Trimming removed 3 bases from V and 2 bases from J; junction bases left unmatched: 13. The CDR3 loop is CASSEGSPPGQGAGNTIYF. The DNA of the CDR3 is TGTGCCAGCAGCGAAGGGAGCCCTCCGGGACAGGGGGCTGGAAACACCATATATTTT.

The sample holds many counts of this clonotype. Relative to the germline gene, one junction end is altered; a read error may explain this. The CDR3: CASSLEGGGQPQHF. CDR3 nucleotides: TGTGCCAGCAGCTTAGAAGGGGGCGGTCAGCCCCAGCATTTT. The V and J genes are TRBV5-1 and TRBJ1-5, with TRBD1 identical over 7 bases. Germline V gene sequence: CDR1 SGHRS, CDR2 YFSETQ. There are 14 residues in the CDR3.

The rearrangement joins TRBV20-1 to TRBJ1-4; 8 nucleotides match TRBD1. Germline assignment: CDR1 DFQATT and CDR2 SNEGSKA (reference sequence). This CDR3 has 14 residues. The J segment lost 7 bases and the V segment lost 4 bases, leaving 8 bases of the junction unmatched. For the CDR3, the DNA is TGCAGTGCTACCCAGGGGGCGGGAGGTGAAAAACTGTTTTTT. This codes for CSATQGAGGEKLFF.

This clonotype was counted a few times. The chain couples TRBV6-5 to TRBJ2-2; D unclear. CDR1 is MNHEY and CDR2 is SVGAGI in the germline V gene. Trimming removed 10 bases at V and 0 bases at J, with 18 bases between. The CDR3 is made up of 16 amino acids. The CDR3 sequence: CATRYRFAANTGELFF. In DNA, the CDR3 is TGTGCCACCAGGTACCGATTCGCCGCGAACACCGGGGAGCTGTTTTTT.

The sample holds a few counts of this clonotype. The chain recombines TRBV14 with TRBJ2-3; 9 positions agree with TRBD1. V gave up 5 bases and J gave up 2 bases; unmatched junction bases: 8. This CDR3 is built from 16 residues. The germline V gene encodes CDR1 SGHDN and CDR2 FVKESK. The DNA of the CDR3 is TGTGCCAGCAGCGTACCGGGACAGGGCCCCACAGATACGCAGTATTTT. This codes for CASSVPGQGPTDTQYF.

The chain recombines TRBV28 with TRBJ2-3; no firm D call. The CDR3 is made up of 15 amino acids. V lost 3 bases and J 4 bases, leaving 14 bases between the germline ends. Germline values: CDR1 MDHEN, CDR2 SYDVKM. This CDR3 is CASSFAGPRADTQYF. In DNA, the CDR3 is TGTGCCAGCAGTTTTGCAGGACCTAGGGCAGATACGCAGTATTTT.

This clonotype was observed a handful of times. J is TRBJ2-1 and V is TRBV9, with D unresolved. V was pared by 1 base and J by 2 bases, with 10 bases between. The germline V gene has CDR1 SGDLS and CDR2 YYNGEE. This CDR3 has 15 amino acids. This CDR3 is CASSVRVVAYNEQFF. In nucleotides, the CDR3 is TGTGCCAGCAGCGTACGTGTGGTCGCCTACAATGAGCAGTTCTTC.

The chain couples TRBV20-1 to TRBJ2-1, with D tentatively TRBD1 (10 bases). Germline CDR1 reads DFQATT; CDR2 reads SNEGSKA (reference sequence). V lost 5 bases and J 12 bases, leaving 29 bases between the germline ends. The CDR3 is made up of 16 amino acids. CDR3 sequence (DNA): TGCAGTGCTGGACGACAGGGGGCGCCTAGCGGGAAGGCGCAGTTCTTC. Translation gives CSAGRQGAPSGKAQFF.

The chain couples TRBV6-5 to TRBJ2-7; 7 bases match TRBD1. This CDR3 spans 15 amino acids. In germline, CDR1 is MNHEY, CDR2 SVGAGI. The V and J ends lost 6 bases and 4 bases, in that order; junction bases with no gene match: 12. In DNA form, the CDR3 reads TGTGCCAGCAGCCCCGTGGGACAGAGTTCGTACGAGCAGTACGTC. It yields the protein CASSPVGQSSYEQYV.

This chain joins TRBV20-1 and TRBJ2-1, with TRBD1 identical over 8 bases. The CDR3 length is 13 residues. The germline CDR1 and CDR2 sequences are DFQATT and SNEGSKA (reference sequence). V lost 6 bases and J lost 6; bases outside the gene matches: 7. The CDR3 DNA follows: TGCAGTGCGCAAGACAGGGGCCCCAATGAGCAGTTCTTC. This codes for CSAQDRGPNEQFF.

This clonotype was found a few times. The chain uses TRBV6-1 and TRBJ1-3; weak D call: TRBD1 (6 bases). V shed 7 bases and J shed 4 bases, with 20 bases lying between them. CDR3 length: 16 amino acids. Germline assignment: CDR1 MNHNS and CDR2 SASEGT. CDR3 residues: CASMVDATGIGNTIYF. The CDR3 nucleotides are TGTGCCAGCATGGTGGACGCCACAGGGATAGGAAACACCATATATTTT.

The chain is built from TRBV12-3 or TRBV12-4 and TRBJ1-5; D not certain. V lost 8 bases, J lost 3 bases, and 20 bases lay in between. This CDR3 has 16 amino acids. CDR3 DNA sequence: TGTGCCAGCGCCTGGACCTTCAACTCCCTCAATCAGCCCCAGCATTTT. This sequence encodes CASAWTFNSLNQPQHF.

The rearrangement links TRBV28 to TRBJ2-2, with 12 bases aligning to TRBD2. The CDR3 is made up of 16 amino acids. CDR1 is MDHEN, CDR2 SYDVKM, per germline. V gave up 6 bases and J gave up 7 bases; unmatched junction bases: 9. The CDR3 loop reads CASSTLAGGPNGELFF. The DNA for the CDR3 is TGTGCCAGCAGCACTCTAGCGGGAGGGCCTAACGGGGAGCTGTTTTTT.

This chain links TRBV7-3 with TRBJ2-1, with 10 bases matching TRBD2. The CDR3 runs to 19 residues. In germline, CDR1 is SGHTA, CDR2 FQGTGA. V dropped 5 bases and J dropped 0; count of bases not matched to a gene: 13. The CDR3 DNA follows: TGTGCCAGCAGCCCACACGACAAAGCGGGAGGGCTCTCCTACAATGAGCAGTTCTTC. It codes for CASSPHDKAGGLSYNEQFF.

The table lists this clonotype with a few counts. This chain joins TRBV7-2 and TRBJ2-3, with TRBD2 identical over 9 bases. Losses at the gene ends were 1 base for V and 4 bases for J; bases not matched to a gene: 3. Germline V gene sequence: CDR1 SGHTA, CDR2 FQGNSA. The CDR3 is 15 residues long. CDR3 sequence reads: CASSLGREGSDTQYF. The CDR3 region has the DNA TGTGCCAGCAGCTTAGGGCGGGAGGGCTCAGATACGCAGTATTTT.

This clonotype was observed a handful of times. V usage is TRBV9 and J usage is TRBJ2-2, with a weak D call TRBD2 (7 bases). Germline CDR1 reads SGDLS; CDR2 reads YYNGEE. This CDR3 contains 15 residues. V was cut by 6 bases and J by 2 bases, with 14 bases left in between. CDR3 sequence: CASTARGGNTGELFF. The CDR3 nucleotides read TGTGCCAGCACCGCGAGGGGGGGTAACACCGGGGAGCTGTTTTTT.

This clonotype was recorded many times. The V call is TRBV24-1, the J call TRBJ2-2; 11 positions match TRBD1. The J segment lost 0 bases and the V segment lost 7 bases, leaving 6 bases of the junction unmatched. CDR3 length: 17 residues. Per germline, CDR1 KGHDR and CDR2 SFDVKD. The CDR3 here is CATSGTGGLSNTGELFF. The CDR3 coding sequence is TGTGCCACCAGCGGGACAGGGGGTTTATCGAACACCGGGGAGCTGTTTTTT.

This clonotype has only a few counts. The chain is built from TRBV20-1 and TRBJ2-7, with no clear D. The CDR3 extends over 14 amino acids. In germline, CDR1 is DFQATT, CDR2 SNEGSKA (reference sequence). V lost 1 base to trimming and J lost 2 bases, with 12 bases between them. DNA for the CDR3: TGCAGTGCTAGAGGATGGGATTTCGCCTACGAGCAGTACTTC. The encoded protein is CSARGWDFAYEQYF.

For the CDR3, the DNA is TGTGCCAGCAGCTTGGCCACCGGGGGGGGCCTATACAATGAGCAGTTCTTC. This gives the protein CASSLATGGGLYNEQFF. The gene calls are TRBV5-5 and TRBJ2-1, with TRBD2 matching 8 bases. This CDR3 spans 17 amino acids. After removal of 0 bases from V and 4 bases from J, the junction contained 9 bases not matched to a gene. Germline V gene lookup returns CDR1 SGHKS and CDR2 YYEKEE (reference sequence).

The table lists this clonotype with a few counts. The V call is TRBV27, the J call TRBJ1-1, with 8 bases lining up with TRBD1. The ends lost 3 bases at V and 4 bases at J; junction bases unmatched: 4. Per the germline V gene, CDR1 is MNHEY and CDR2 is SMNVEV (reference sequence). The CDR3 covers 14 residues. CDR3 coding DNA: TGTGCCAGCAGTTTTCCAGGGGGCGGCACTGAAGCTTTCTTT. Amino acid sequence: CASSFPGGGTEAFF.

The V call is TRBV11-3, the J call TRBJ2-4; no definite D call. Trimming stripped 2 bases from V and 3 bases from J, with 14 bases between. Germline CDR1 SGHNT, CDR2 YENEEA. CDR3 length equals 16 residues. The DNA of the CDR3 is TGTGCCAGCAGCTTATTCCGGCTCGGTGGCAAAAACATTCAGTACTTC. Protein: CASSLFRLGGKNIQYF.

The rearrangement uses TRBV28 and TRBJ2-2, with unresolved D. Germline V CDR1 and CDR2: MDHEN, SYDVKM. The length of the CDR3 is 13 residues. V was shortened by 6 bases and J by 5 bases, with 10 bases between the two germline ends. This CDR3 reads CASSYTETGELFF. DNA for the CDR3: TGTGCCAGCAGCTACACAGAGACCGGGGAGCTGTTTTTT. Filled out from reference TRBV28 and TRBJ2-2, the complete variable domain reads DVKVTQSSRYLVKRTGEKVFLECVQDMDHENMFWYRQDPGLGLRLIYFSYDVKMKEKGDIPEGYSVSREKKERFSLILESASTNQTSMYLCASSYTETGELFFGEGSRLTVL.

The J gene is TRBJ2-2, the V gene TRBV7-3, with TRBD2 identical over 7 bases. Trimming removed 0 bases from V and 6 bases from J; junction bases left unmatched: 13. The CDR3 is made up of 18 amino acids. Germline V gene lookup returns CDR1 SGHTA and CDR2 FQGTGA. CDR3 amino acids: CASSLTERPAGRPGELFF. The CDR3, as DNA: TGTGCCAGCAGCTTAACGGAGCGGCCAGCGGGAAGACCCGGGGAGCTGTTTTTT. Using reference TRBV7-3 and TRBJ2-2 for the parts outside the CDR3, the full variable domain is GAGVSQTPSNKVTEKGKYVELRCDPISGHTALYWYRQSLGQGPEFLIYFQGTGAADDSGLPNDRFFAVRPEGSVSTLKIQRTERGDSAVYLCASSLTERPAGRPGELFFGEGSRLTVL.

This sequence joins TRBV6-5 and TRBJ2-5; TRBD2 aligns across 10 bases. This CDR3 comprises 17 residues. J lost 2 bases, V lost 1 base, and 7 bases had no gene match. Germline CDR1 is MNHEY and CDR2 is SVGAGI. The CDR3 region is CASSYFIAGGGQETQYF. The CDR3 nucleotides are TGTGCCAGCAGTTACTTCATAGCGGGAGGAGGACAAGAGACCCAGTACTTC.